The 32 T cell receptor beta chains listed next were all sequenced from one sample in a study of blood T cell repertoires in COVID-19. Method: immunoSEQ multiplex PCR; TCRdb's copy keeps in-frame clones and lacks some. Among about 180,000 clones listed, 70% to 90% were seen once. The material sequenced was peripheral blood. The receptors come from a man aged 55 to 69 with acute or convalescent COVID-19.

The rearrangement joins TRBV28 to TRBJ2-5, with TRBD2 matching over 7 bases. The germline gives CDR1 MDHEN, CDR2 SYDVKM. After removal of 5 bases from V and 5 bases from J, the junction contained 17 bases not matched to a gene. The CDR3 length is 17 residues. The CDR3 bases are TGTGCCAGCAGTCCAACCCATACCAGACTAGCTCCGGAGACCCAGTACTTC. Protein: CASSPTHTRLAPETQYF.

The CDR3 DNA is TGTGCCAGCAGTTTAGTAGCGGGTGGGAATGAGCAGTTCTTC. This encodes CASSLVAGGNEQFF. The chain recombines TRBV27 with TRBJ2-1; TRBD2 agrees at 7 bases. The J segment lost 7 bases and the V segment lost 2 bases, leaving 5 bases of the junction unmatched. This CDR3 region has 14 residues. CDR1 is MNHEY, CDR2 SMNVEV, per germline (reference sequence).

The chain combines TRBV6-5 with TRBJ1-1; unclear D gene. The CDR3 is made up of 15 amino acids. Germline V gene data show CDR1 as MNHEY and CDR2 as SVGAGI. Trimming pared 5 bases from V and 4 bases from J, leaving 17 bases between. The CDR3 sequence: CASSRNMVAATEAFF. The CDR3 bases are TGTGCCAGCAGTAGAAACATGGTTGCGGCCACTGAAGCTTTCTTT.

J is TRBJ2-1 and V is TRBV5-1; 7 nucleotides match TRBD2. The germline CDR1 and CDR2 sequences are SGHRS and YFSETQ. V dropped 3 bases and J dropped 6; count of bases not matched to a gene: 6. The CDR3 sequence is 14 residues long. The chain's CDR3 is CASSSRETGNEQFF. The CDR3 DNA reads TGCGCCAGCAGCTCGCGGGAGACGGGCAATGAGCAGTTCTTC.

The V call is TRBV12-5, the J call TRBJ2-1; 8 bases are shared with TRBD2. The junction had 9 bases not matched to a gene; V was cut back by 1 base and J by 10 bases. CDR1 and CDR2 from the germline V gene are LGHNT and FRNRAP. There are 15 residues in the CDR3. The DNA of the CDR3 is TGTGCTAGTGGTTTGGCTGAGCGGGAGCAGCGAGAGCAGTTCTTC. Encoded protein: CASGLAEREQREQFF.

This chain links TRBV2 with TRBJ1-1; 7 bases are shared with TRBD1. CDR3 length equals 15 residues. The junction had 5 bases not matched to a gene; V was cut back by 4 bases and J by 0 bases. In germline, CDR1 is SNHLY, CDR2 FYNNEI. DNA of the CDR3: TGTGCCAGCAGTGTGACAGGGACTTTGAACACTGAAGCTTTCTTT. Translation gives CASSVTGTLNTEAFF.

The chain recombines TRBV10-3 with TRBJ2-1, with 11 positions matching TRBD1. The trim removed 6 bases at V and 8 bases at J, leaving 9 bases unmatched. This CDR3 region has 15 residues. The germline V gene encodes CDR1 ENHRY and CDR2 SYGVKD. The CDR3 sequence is CAIRAGQGVGDEQFF. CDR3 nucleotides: TGTGCCATCAGGGCGGGACAGGGGGTAGGCGATGAGCAGTTCTTC.

The CDR3 protein is CASSLGGSSNEQFF. For the CDR3, the DNA is TGTGCCAGCAGCTTAGGCGGGAGTAGTAATGAGCAGTTCTTC. The chain is built from TRBV7-3 and TRBJ2-1; TRBD2 matches at 7 bases. Germline assignment: CDR1 SGHTA and CDR2 FQGTGA. This CDR3 region has 14 residues. The V gene end was trimmed by 2 bases and the J gene end by 7 bases; junction bases not matched to a gene: 5.

The CDR3 spells CASSGEGGDTQYF. The DNA for the CDR3 is TGTGCCAGCAGCGGCGAGGGCGGGGATACGCAGTATTTT. The chain employs TRBV11-2 and TRBJ2-3, with a weak D call TRBD2 (5 bases). The germline gives CDR1 SGHAT, CDR2 FQNNGV. Trimming removed 5 bases from V and 6 bases from J, with 12 bases in between. The CDR3 totals 13 residues.

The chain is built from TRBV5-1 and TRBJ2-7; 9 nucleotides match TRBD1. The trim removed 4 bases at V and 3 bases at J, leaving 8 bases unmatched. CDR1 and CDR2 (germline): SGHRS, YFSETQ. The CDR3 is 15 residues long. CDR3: CASSPRQGGSYEQYF. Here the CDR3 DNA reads TGCGCCAGCAGCCCCCGACAGGGGGGGAGCTACGAGCAGTACTTC.

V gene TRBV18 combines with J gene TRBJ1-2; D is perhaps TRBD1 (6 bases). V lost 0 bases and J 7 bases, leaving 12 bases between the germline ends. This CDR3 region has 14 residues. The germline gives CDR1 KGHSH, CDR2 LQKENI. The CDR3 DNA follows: TGTGCCAGCTCACCACCGTCAGGGGCGCTTGGCTACACCTTC. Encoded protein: CASSPPSGALGYTF.

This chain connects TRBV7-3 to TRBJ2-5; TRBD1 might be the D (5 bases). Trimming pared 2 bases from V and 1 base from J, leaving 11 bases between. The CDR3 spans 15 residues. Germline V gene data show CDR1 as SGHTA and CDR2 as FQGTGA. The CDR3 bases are TGTGCCAGCAGCTTAGGGGCGGACCCCCAAGAGACCCAGTACTTC. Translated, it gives CASSLGADPQETQYF.

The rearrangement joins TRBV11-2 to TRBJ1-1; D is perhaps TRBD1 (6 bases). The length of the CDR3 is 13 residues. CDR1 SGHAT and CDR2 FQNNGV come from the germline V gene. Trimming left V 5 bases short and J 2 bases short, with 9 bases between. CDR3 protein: CASSVGQNTEAFF. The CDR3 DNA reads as TGTGCCAGCAGCGTGGGACAAAACACTGAAGCTTTCTTT.

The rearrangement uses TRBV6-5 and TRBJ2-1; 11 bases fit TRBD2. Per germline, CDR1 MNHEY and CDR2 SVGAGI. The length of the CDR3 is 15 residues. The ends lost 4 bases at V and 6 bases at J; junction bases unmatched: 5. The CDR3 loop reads CASSLLAGAGNEQFF. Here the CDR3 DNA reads TGTGCCAGCAGTTTACTAGCGGGAGCGGGCAATGAGCAGTTCTTC.

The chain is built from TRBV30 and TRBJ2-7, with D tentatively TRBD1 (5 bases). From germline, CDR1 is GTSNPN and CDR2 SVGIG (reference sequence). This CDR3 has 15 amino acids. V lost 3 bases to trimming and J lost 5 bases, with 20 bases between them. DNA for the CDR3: TGTGCCTGGAGGCATCTGGGTGCCAGGGCCAACGAGCAGTACTTC. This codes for CAWRHLGARANEQYF.

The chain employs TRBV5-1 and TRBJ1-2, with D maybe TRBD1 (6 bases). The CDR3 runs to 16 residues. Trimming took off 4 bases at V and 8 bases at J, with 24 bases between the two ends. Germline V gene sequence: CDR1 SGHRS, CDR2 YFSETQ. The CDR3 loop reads CASSPGQPFVVRGYTF. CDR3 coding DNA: TGCGCCAGCAGCCCCGGACAGCCTTTTGTGGTGAGGGGCTACACCTTC. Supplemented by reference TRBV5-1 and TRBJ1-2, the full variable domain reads KAGVTQTPRYLIKTRGQQVTLSCSPISGHRSVSWYQQTPGQGLQFLFEYFSETQRNKGNFPGRFSGRQFSNSRSEMNVSTLELGDSALYLCASSPGQPFVVRGYTFGSGTRLTVV.

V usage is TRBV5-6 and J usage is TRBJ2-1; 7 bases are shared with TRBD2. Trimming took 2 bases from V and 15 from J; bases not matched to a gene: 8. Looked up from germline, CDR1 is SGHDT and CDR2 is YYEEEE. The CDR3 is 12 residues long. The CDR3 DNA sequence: TGTGCCAGCAGCTTCGGAGCGGGGAGGGCGTTCTTC. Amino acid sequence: CASSFGAGRAFF.

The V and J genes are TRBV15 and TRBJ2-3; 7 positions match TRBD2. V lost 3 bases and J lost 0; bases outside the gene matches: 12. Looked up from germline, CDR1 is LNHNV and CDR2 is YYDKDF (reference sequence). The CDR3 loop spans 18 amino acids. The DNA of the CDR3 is TGTGCCACCAGCAGCCCCGAGGGAGGGGCTTCTAGCACAGATACGCAGTATTTT. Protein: CATSSPEGGASSTDTQYF.

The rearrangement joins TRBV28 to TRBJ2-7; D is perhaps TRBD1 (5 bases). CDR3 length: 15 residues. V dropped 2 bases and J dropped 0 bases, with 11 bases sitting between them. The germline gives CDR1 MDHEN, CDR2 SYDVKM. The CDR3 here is CASSLQGHSSYEQYF. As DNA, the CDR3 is TGTGCCAGCAGTTTACAGGGCCATAGCTCCTACGAGCAGTACTTC.

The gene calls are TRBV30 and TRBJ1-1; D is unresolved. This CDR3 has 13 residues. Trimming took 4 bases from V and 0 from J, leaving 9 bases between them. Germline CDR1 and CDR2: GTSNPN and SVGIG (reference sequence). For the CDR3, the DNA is TGTGCCTGGACTATACCCATGAACACTGAAGCTTTCTTT. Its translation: CAWTIPMNTEAFF.

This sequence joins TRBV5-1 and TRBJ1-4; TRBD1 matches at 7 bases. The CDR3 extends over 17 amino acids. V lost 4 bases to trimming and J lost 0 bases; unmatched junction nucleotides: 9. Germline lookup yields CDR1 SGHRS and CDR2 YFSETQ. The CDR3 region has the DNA TGCGCCAGCAGCGTGTCCGGGACAGTCGCAACTAATGAAAAACTGTTTTTT. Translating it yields CASSVSGTVATNEKLFF. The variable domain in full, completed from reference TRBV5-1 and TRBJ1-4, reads KAGVTQTPRYLIKTRGQQVTLSCSPISGHRSVSWYQQTPGQGLQFLFEYFSETQRNKGNFPGRFSGRQFSNSRSEMNVSTLELGDSALYLCASSVSGTVATNEKLFFGSGTQLSVL.

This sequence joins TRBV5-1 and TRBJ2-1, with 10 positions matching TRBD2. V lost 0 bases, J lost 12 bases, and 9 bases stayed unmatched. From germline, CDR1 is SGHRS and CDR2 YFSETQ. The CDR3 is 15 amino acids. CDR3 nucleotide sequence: TGCGCCAGCAGCTTGGGTCTAGCGGGAGATAAAGTGCAGTTCTTC. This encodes CASSLGLAGDKVQFF. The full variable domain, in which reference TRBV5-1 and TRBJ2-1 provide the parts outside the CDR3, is KAGVTQTPRYLIKTRGQQVTLSCSPISGHRSVSWYQQTPGQGLQFLFEYFSETQRNKGNFPGRFSGRQFSNSRSEMNVSTLELGDSALYLCASSLGLAGDKVQFFGPGTRLTVL.

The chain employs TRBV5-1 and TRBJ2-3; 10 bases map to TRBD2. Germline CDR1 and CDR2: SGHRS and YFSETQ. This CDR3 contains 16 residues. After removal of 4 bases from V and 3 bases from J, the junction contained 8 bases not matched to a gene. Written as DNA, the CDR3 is TGCGCCAGCAGCCCCGGACTAGCGGCCAATACAGATACGCAGTATTTT. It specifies CASSPGLAANTDTQYF.

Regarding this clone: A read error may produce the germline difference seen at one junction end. The DNA for the CDR3 is TGTGCCAGCGGTTTCCCGGGACTTCGGGGGACCCAGTACTTC. Its protein is CASGFPGLRGTQYF. The rearrangement links TRBV28 to TRBJ2-5; D may be TRBD2 (6 bases). Germline values: CDR1 MDHEN, CDR2 SYDVKM. The CDR3 has 14 amino acids.

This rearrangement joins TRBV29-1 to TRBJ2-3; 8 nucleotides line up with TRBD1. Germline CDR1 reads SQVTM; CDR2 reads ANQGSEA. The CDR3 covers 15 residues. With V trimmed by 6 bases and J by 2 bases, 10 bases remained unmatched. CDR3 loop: CSVGGAGGPTDTQYF. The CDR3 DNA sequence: TGCAGCGTGGGCGGGGCAGGGGGCCCCACAGATACGCAGTATTTT.

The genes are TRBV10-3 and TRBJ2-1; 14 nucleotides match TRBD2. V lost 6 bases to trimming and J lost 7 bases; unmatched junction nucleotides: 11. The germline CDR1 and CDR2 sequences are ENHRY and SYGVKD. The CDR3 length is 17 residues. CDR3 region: CAIRKEGLAGVGNEQFF. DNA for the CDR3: TGTGCCATCAGGAAGGAGGGACTAGCGGGAGTCGGGAATGAGCAGTTCTTC.

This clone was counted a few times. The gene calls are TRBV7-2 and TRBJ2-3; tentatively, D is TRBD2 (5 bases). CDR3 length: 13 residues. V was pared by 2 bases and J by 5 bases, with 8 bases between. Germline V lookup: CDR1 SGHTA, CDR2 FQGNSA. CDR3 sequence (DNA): TGTGCCAGCAGCTTACAGGAGGTAGATACGCAGTATTTT. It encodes CASSLQEVDTQYF.

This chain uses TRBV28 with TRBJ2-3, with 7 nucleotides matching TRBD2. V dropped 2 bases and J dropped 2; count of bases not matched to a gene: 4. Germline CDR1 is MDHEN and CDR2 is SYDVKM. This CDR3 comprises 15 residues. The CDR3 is CASSLGGSDTDTQYF. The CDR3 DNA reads TGTGCCAGCAGTTTAGGCGGGAGTGACACAGATACGCAGTATTTT.

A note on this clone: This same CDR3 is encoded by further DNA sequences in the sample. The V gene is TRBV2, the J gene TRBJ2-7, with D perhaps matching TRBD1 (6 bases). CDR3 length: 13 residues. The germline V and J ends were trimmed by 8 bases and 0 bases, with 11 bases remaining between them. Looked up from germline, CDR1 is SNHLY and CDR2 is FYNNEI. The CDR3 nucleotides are TGTGCCAGCCAGGACAGATACTCCTACGAGCAGTACTTC. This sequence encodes CASQDRYSYEQYF.

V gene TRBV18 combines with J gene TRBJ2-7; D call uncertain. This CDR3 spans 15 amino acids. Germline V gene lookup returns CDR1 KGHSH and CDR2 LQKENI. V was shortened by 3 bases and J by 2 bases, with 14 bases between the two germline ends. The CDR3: CASSPAVAATYEQYF. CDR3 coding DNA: TGTGCCAGCTCACCTGCGGTAGCAGCAACCTACGAGCAGTACTTC.

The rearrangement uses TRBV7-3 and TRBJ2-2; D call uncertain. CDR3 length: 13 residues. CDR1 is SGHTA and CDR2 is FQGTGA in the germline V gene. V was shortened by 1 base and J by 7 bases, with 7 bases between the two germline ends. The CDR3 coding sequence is TGTGCCAGCAGCTTAAGCGCGTACGGGGAGCTGTTTTTT. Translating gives CASSLSAYGELFF.

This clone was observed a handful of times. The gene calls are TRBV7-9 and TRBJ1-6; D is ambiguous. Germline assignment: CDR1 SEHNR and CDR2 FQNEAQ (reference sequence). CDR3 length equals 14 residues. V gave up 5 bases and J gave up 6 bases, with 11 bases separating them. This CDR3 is CASSMNSGNSPLHF. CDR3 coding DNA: TGTGCCAGCAGCATGAACTCGGGTAATTCACCCCTCCACTTT. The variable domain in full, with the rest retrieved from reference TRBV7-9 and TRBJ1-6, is DTGVSQNPRHKITKRGQNVTFRCDPISEHNRLYWYRQTLGQGPEFLTYFQNEAQLEKSRLLSDRFSAERPKGSFSTLEIQRTEQGDSAMYLCASSMNSGNSPLHFGNGTRLTVT.